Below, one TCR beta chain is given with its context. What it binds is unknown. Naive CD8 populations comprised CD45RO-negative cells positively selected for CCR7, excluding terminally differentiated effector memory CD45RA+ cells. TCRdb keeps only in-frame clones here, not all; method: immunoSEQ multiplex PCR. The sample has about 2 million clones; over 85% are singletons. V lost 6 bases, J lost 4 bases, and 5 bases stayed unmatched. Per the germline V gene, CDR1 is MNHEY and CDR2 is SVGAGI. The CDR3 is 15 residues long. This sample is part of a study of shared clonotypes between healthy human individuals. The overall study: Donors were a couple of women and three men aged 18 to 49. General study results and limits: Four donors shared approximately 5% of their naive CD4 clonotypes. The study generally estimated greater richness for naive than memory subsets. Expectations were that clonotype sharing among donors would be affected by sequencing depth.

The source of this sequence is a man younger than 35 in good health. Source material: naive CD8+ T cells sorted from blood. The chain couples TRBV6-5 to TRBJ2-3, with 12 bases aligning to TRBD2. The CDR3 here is CASSLAGGAADTQYF. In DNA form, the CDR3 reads TGTGCCAGCAGCCTAGCGGGGGGGGCGGCAGATACGCAGTATTTT.